A single T cell receptor (beta chain) is shown here with its context. This clone has a handful of counts. Its binding antigen is unknown. No much larger clone exists at a distance of one base, and base qualities are not known. Each collaborating institution followed its own protocols to collect whole blood in K2EDTA tubes. For TCRbeta analysis, collaborators shipped samples as frozen whole blood, isolated PBMCs, or DNA extracted from either of those sample types. V and J lose 5 bases and 6 bases, and a span of 8 bases separates them. From cysteine to phenylalanine, the CDR3 is 12 amino acids long. Only the CDR3 region is kept as DNA, spanning 36 bases read in frame from base 1. As encoded in the germline V gene, CDR1 is SNHLY while CDR2 is FYNNEI. The data were taken from a study of blood T cell repertoires in COVID-19 (dated by TCRdb to 2019 to 2021). Turning to the overall study: Samples covering the acute and convalescent phases of COVID-19 were provided by collaborators in the United States, Italy and Spain. The dataset comprised deeply sampled blood TCRbeta repertoires from subjects exposed to, actively infected with, or recovered from COVID-19. A freely available public database, intended as a resource for researchers studying the immune response to SARS-CoV-2, is where the repertoires were released. Samples came from the ongoing ImmuneRACE study (first 160 participants) plus 1,254 subjects from 6 global collaborators. The material from the prospective study consisted of cDNA or gDNA derived from T cells, B-cell-depleted T cells, or PBMCs. Where available, HLA class I and class II types were obtained from metadata supplied by the sample provider rather than from assay-based typing. A de-identified subject ID, COVID-19 status, age in years and sex were almost always included in the sample metadata. Results and caveats for the whole study, not just this receptor: Clinical and demographic metadata were provided uncurated, with the amount varying by source and participant.

TCRbeta CDR3 regions were amplified from genomic DNA by means of the immunoSEQ Assay, a bias-controlled multiplex PCR. Turning to the authors' computational methods: Nucleated cell counts per sample were estimated from amplification of reference gene primers within the assay. To quantify the absolute abundance of each unique TCRbeta CDR3 rearrangement, sequence reads were collapsed and filtered. For each sample, productive Simpson clonality was calculated as the square root of Simpson's diversity index over productive rearrangements. This immuneACCESS table, as held by TCRdb, lists in-frame sequences with V and J called but not all clones. Of the missing ones, under half trace to an unresolved V gene in checked studies; the others have no known cause. That table supplies the V and J calls and clone size; D and trimming were determined from the DNA. For this sample the table gives 150,000 to 200,000 clones, of which about 82% were detected only once. Of the sample, about 4.8% is held by the ten largest clones.

The TCR comes from a woman aged 25 to 39 with acute or convalescent COVID-19. The sequenced material came from peripheral blood. The chain is assembled from TRBV2 and TRBJ1-5; the D gene cannot be resolved reliably. The CDR3 amino acid sequence is: CASSLFVQPQHF. The DNA reads as follows: TGTGCCAGCAGTTTGTTCGTTCAGCCCCAGCATTTT.